These 15 T cell receptor beta chains originate from one sample sequenced in a study of T cells in Graves' hyperthyroidism and ophthalmopathy (dated by TCRdb to about 2019). Library preparation used multiplex PCR. Data came from an Illumina HiSeq 2000. Amplification of TCR beta CDR3 regions was carried out from RNA transcripts. The TCR CDR3 was subjected to a first round of RT-PCR using the HTBI primer set and the Qiagen OneStep RT-PCR kit. The public reads were run again by TCRdb, first through fastp at Q25 and then through MiXCR, and only productive beta chains were kept. Each record represents a unique CDR3 protein, reported with the most common genes and DNA among its rows. This sample has around 340,000 distinct CDR3 sequences in its table, and 21% of those were observed once. 50% of the sample lies in the top ten. What was sequenced was blood. The receptors stem from a woman between 50 and 59 years old with Graves' hyperthyroidism.

V usage is TRBV7-3 and J usage is TRBJ2-1; 13 bases map to TRBD2. After removal of 3 bases from V and 0 bases from J, the junction contained 11 bases not matched to a gene. The V gene's germline CDR1 is SGHTA and CDR2 FQGTGA. The CDR3 has 20 residues. The CDR3 nucleotides are TGTGCCAGCAGCTTTGGGACTAGCGGGGTATCCCATAGCTCCTACAATGAGCAGTTCTTC. Translated: CASSFGTSGVSHSSYNEQFF.

This clonotype was found many times. DNA for the CDR3: TGCAGTGCACCGGGCCCCACAGATACGCAGTATTTT. Protein sequence: CSAPGPTDTQYF. The genes are TRBV20-1 and TRBJ2-3, with D uncertain. The CDR3 has 12 residues. Deletions cut 6 bases from V and 2 bases from J, with 9 bases between. Germline V gives CDR1 DFQATT, CDR2 SNEGSKA (reference sequence).

Notes on this clonotype: The final CDR3 position lacks the conserved phenylalanine or tryptophan, pointing to a likely read error. This chain links TRBV10-2 with TRBJ1-2, with D possibly matching TRBD1 (6 bases). This CDR3 region has 15 residues. From germline, CDR1 is WSHSY and CDR2 SAAADI. V was trimmed by 0 bases and J by 2 bases, leaving 10 bases between them. This CDR3 is CASSESRTANYGYTL. The CDR3 coding sequence is TGCGCCAGCAGTGAGTCCCGGACAGCCAACTATGGCTACACCCTC.

This clonotype was observed a handful of times. J is TRBJ1-1 and V is TRBV20-1, with 8 bases identical to TRBD1. Germline V gives CDR1 DFQATT, CDR2 SNEGSKA (reference sequence). V shed 0 bases, J shed 8 bases, and the junction held 8 bases outside the gene matches. This CDR3 has 14 residues. The CDR3 sequence is CSARDPGQGPEAFF. The CDR3 DNA follows: TGCAGTGCTAGAGATCCCGGACAGGGTCCCGAAGCTTTCTTT.

The rearrangement uses TRBV5-1 and TRBJ2-1; D gene unclear. Germline-derived CDR1 and CDR2 are SGHRS and YFSETQ. This CDR3 comprises 14 residues. The ends were cut back, 0 bases at V and 6 bases at J, with 10 bases in the middle. CDR3: CASSLANRFNEQFF. In DNA form, the CDR3 reads TGCGCCAGCAGCTTGGCCAATAGGTTCAATGAGCAGTTCTTC.

The chain links TRBV11-2 to TRBJ2-1, with TRBD2 as a possible D gene (5 bases). Per the germline V gene, CDR1 is SGHAT and CDR2 is FQNNGV. The CDR3 extends over 17 amino acids. Trimming removed 1 base at V and 8 bases at J, with 21 bases between. The CDR3 DNA follows: TGTGCCAGCAGCTTAGGGGGAGCGTTCGAGGTTTTGCATGAGCAGTTCTTC. Translated: CASSLGGAFEVLHEQFF.

This clonotype was counted a single time. The chain links TRBV19 to TRBJ2-1; 10 bases are a match to TRBD2. CDR1 is LNHDA and CDR2 is SQIVND in the germline V gene (reference sequence). V lost 7 bases, J lost 4 bases, and 13 bases stayed unmatched. The CDR3 contains 17 residues. This chain's CDR3 is CASMEGLATLLYNEQFF. Written as DNA, the CDR3 is TGTGCCAGTATGGAGGGACTAGCGACTCTCCTTTACAATGAGCAGTTCTTC.

This clonotype showed up just a few times. This chain connects TRBV4-1 to TRBJ2-4, with unresolved D. V dropped 1 base and J dropped 8 bases, with 6 bases sitting between them. Germline loops: CDR1 MGHRA, CDR2 YSYEKL. The CDR3 has 12 amino acids. The CDR3 here is CASSQVSDIQYF. Written as DNA, the CDR3 is TGCGCCAGCAGCCAAGTTTCGGACATTCAGTACTTC.

The J gene is TRBJ2-5, the V gene TRBV7-9, with D perhaps TRBD2 (6 bases). Trimming removed 4 bases from V and 5 bases from J, with 17 bases in between. The CDR3 totals 15 residues. Per germline, CDR1 SEHNR and CDR2 FQNEAQ (reference sequence). The chain's CDR3 is CASSSWPRGIETQYF. CDR3 sequence (DNA): TGTGCCAGCAGCTCCTGGCCTCGGGGGATTGAGACCCAGTACTTC.

The chain employs TRBV2 and TRBJ2-1, with D hard to call. Trimming removed 7 bases at V and 6 bases at J, with 16 bases between. Germline V gives CDR1 SNHLY, CDR2 FYNNEI. This CDR3 spans 14 amino acids. DNA for the CDR3: TGTGCCAGCATGCCCTTAGTGACGGGCAATGAGCAGTTCTTC. Its translation is CASMPLVTGNEQFF.

This clonotype was found many times. This rearrangement joins TRBV10-3 to TRBJ2-7; TRBD1 matches at 7 bases. V shed 2 bases and J 3 bases; nucleotides not matched to a gene: 4. This CDR3 is 14 amino acids long. Per the germline V gene, CDR1 is ENHRY and CDR2 is SYGVKD. The CDR3 loop is CAISEPTGDYEQYF. The DNA for the CDR3 is TGTGCCATCAGTGAGCCAACAGGGGACTACGAGCAGTACTTC.

This clonotype was recorded at least ten times. Here the CDR3 DNA reads TGCGCCAGCTCATTCGGACAGGGGGGCTATGGCTACACCTTC. It codes for CASSFGQGGYGYTF. V gene TRBV5-1 combines with J gene TRBJ1-2; 10 nucleotides match TRBD1. Germline CDR1 SGHRS, CDR2 YFSETQ. Unmatched junction bases numbered 7, after V lost 7 bases and J lost 4 bases. The CDR3 contains 14 residues.

The chain has TRBV11-2 and TRBJ2-7, with TRBD2 as a possible D gene (6 bases). This CDR3 spans 14 amino acids. Germline-derived CDR1 and CDR2 are SGHAT and FQNNGV. Deletions cut 5 bases from V and 3 bases from J, with 14 bases between. CDR3 loop: CASSLGLLLYEQYF. The CDR3 DNA follows: TGTGCCAGCAGCCTGGGACTTCTTCTCTACGAGCAGTACTTC.

This clonotype was found many times. CDR3 sequence (DNA): TGTGCCAGCAGTTTGGATCATGGGGGGTATGGCTACACCTTC. Protein: CASSLDHGGYGYTF. The chain carries TRBV28 and TRBJ1-2, with D maybe TRBD1 (5 bases). The germline V and J ends were trimmed by 3 bases and 5 bases, with 13 bases remaining between them. The CDR3 covers 14 residues. Germline assignment: CDR1 MDHEN and CDR2 SYDVKM.

This rearrangement joins TRBV20-1 to TRBJ2-2; the match to TRBD2 covers 12 bases. The V segment lost 6 bases and the J segment 1 base; nucleotides outside the gene matches: 9. Germline CDR1 reads DFQATT; CDR2 reads SNEGSKA (reference sequence). This CDR3 spans 17 amino acids. CDR3 sequence reads: CSAAPSGRALNTGELFF. In DNA form, the CDR3 reads TGCAGTGCGGCCCCTAGCGGGAGGGCCCTGAACACCGGGGAGCTGTTTTTT.